This T cell receptor (beta chain) was identified in a study of T-cell reconstitution after alpha-beta-depleted transplantation in children. This clonotype has just a few counts. The authors prepared the TCRbeta library with unique molecular identifiers. In TCRdb, the PCR reads were re-called with MiXCR into one record per CDR3 protein. Here the sample spans 700,000 to 850,000 distinct CDR3 sequences, less than 20% being singletons. Specimen: PBMCs, mostly from graft donor cells, collected 360 days after TCRalphabeta/CD19-depleted stem cell transplant. The clonotype comes from a male patient between 10 and 17 years old who had a stem cell transplant for acute lymphoblastic leukemia, so the T cells may come from the graft donor.

The CDR3 coding sequence is TGCAGTGCTAGAAGGGAACTGAACACTGAAGCTTTCTTT. It codes for CSARRELNTEAFF. This chain links TRBV20-1 with TRBJ1-1; D is unclear. From germline, CDR1 is DFQATT and CDR2 SNEGSKA (reference sequence). The CDR3 loop spans 13 amino acids. V was clipped by 2 bases and J by 0 bases, with 7 bases between them.